This T cell receptor beta chain was retrieved from a study of memory CD4+ T cells and cytomegalovirus serostatus. Whole-study findings and limits: CD4+ memory repertoires contained about 40% of the roughly 160 reported CMV TCRbeta sequences.

Comment on this clone: Its antigen remains unidentified.

V was cut by 5 bases and J by 7 bases, with 11 bases left in between. The germline V gene encodes CDR1 LNHDA and CDR2 SQIVND (reference sequence). The CDR3 runs 13 residues. Profiled with immunoSEQ multiplex PCR; TCRdb holds only in-frame clones, not every one. This table has 70,000 or so clones, roughly 80% appearing once. The sort gate was single viable CD3+CD4+CD8-CD45RO+ cells for memory CD4+ T cells. CMV serostatus came from serum IgG against pp150, pp28, p38, p52. CD4+ T cells were isolated by positive magnetic selection. The chain has TRBV19 and TRBJ1-4; no definite D call. The material sequenced was memory CD4+ T cells from blood. The clonotype originates from an adult in good health and CMV-seropositive. The chain's CDR3 is CASSLSPGEKLFF. The CDR3 region has the DNA TGTGCCAGTAGTCTGTCCCCAGGTGAAAAACTGTTTTTT.